The clone carrying this T cell receptor (beta chain) was picked up many times. The antigen is not known. This sample was taken from a study of T-cell reconstitution after alpha-beta-depleted transplantation in children. Whole-study results and caveats: The origin of alpha-beta T cells about two months after transplant was reportedly several hundred expanded graft clones. Most T-cell counts and diversity one year after the transplant came from T cells that were newly produced.

Unique molecular identifiers featured in how the TCRbeta library was prepared. TCRdb reprocessed the PCR reads with MiXCR, giving one entry per CDR3 protein. The sample lists about 5,800 distinct CDR3 sequences; around a sixth were seen once. Trimming cost V 1 base and J 6 bases, with 7 bases left between them. The CDR3 is made up of 13 amino acids. The germline V gene has CDR1 SGHTA and CDR2 FQGTGA. This sequence originates from a patient between 2 and 9 years old who had a stem cell transplant for inherited bone marrow failure, so the T cells may come from the graft donor. Specimen: PBMCs, mostly from graft donor cells, collected 180 days after TCRalphabeta/CD19-depleted stem cell transplant. The rearrangement uses TRBV7-3 and TRBJ2-1; D not resolved. The CDR3 DNA follows: TGTGCCAGCAGCTTAAATTCATTCAATGAGCAGTTCTTC. Translated, it gives CASSLNSFNEQFF.